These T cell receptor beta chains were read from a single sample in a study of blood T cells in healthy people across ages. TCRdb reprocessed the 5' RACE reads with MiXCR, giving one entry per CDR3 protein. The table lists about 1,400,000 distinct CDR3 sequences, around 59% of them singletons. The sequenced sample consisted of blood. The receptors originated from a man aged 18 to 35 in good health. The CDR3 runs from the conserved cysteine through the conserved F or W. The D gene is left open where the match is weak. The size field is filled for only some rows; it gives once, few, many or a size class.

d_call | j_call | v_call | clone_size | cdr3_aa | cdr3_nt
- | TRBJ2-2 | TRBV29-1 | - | CSVVGTPNTGELFF | TGCAGCGTTGTAGGGACACCCAACACCGGGGAGCTGTTTTTT
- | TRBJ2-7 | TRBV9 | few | CASSATPSYEQYF | TGTGCCAGCAGCGCCACCCCTTCTTACGAGCAGTACTTC
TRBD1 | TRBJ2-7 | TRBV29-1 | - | CSVGRDRGRVYEQYF | TGCAGCGTTGGGCGAGACAGGGGGCGCGTCTACGAGCAGTACTTC
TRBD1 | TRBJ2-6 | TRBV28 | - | CASTGDRGTGANVLTF | TGTGCCAGCACCGGGGACAGGGGCACTGGGGCTAACGTCCTGACTTTC
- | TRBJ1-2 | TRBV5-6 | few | CASSLVGVAATF | TGTGCCAGCAGCTTGGTAGGTGTCGCTGCCACCTTC
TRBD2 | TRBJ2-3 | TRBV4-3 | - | CASSQDAGLAGGGTDTQYF | TGCGCCAGCAGCCAAGATGCAGGACTAGCGGGGGGAGGCACAGATACGCAGTATTTT
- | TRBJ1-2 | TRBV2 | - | CASQAQNFYGYTF | TGTGCCAGCCAAGCACAGAACTTCTATGGCTACACCTTC
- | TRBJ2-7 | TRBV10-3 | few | CAISAWGWGTYEQYF | TGTGCCATCAGTGCCTGGGGTTGGGGGACCTACGAGCAGTACTTC
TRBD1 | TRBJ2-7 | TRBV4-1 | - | CASSPILGQGLGEQYF | TGCGCCAGCAGCCCAATACTCGGACAGGGGTTAGGCGAGCAGTACTTC
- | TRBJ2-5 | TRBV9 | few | CASSVALEATDETQYF | TGTGCCAGCAGCGTAGCTTTGGAGGCCACTGATGAGACCCAGTACTTC
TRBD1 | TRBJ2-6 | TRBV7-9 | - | CASSPSGQGATGANVLTF | TGTGCCAGCAGCCCCAGTGGCCAGGGGGCAACTGGGGCCAACGTCCTGACTTTC
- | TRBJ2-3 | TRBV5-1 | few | CASSFSYPPGTDTQYF | TGCGCCAGCAGCTTTTCCTATCCGCCGGGCACAGATACGCAGTATTTT
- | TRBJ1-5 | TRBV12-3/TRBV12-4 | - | CATRDGDNQPQHF | TGTGCCACCCGGGACGGAGACAATCAGCCCCAGCATTTT
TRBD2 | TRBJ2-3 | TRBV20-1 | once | CSARGTSGSSTDTQYF | TGCAGTGCTAGAGGGACTAGCGGGAGTAGCACAGATACGCAGTATTTT
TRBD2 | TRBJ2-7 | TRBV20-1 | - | CSARSAGVGNGQYF | TGCAGTGCTAGATCCGCGGGAGTAGGTAACGGGCAGTACTTC
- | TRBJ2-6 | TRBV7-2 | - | CASSLHGGQRDWVLTF | TGTGCCAGCAGCCTCCACGGGGGCCAGAGGGACTGGGTCCTGACTTTC
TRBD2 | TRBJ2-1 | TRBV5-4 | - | CASSLEVASGSYNEQFF | TGTGCCAGCAGCTTGGAGGTTGCTAGCGGCTCCTACAATGAGCAGTTCTTC
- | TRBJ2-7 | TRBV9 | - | CASSVAAGAETYEQYF | TGTGCCAGCAGCGTAGCGGCCGGGGCTGAAACCTACGAGCAGTACTTC
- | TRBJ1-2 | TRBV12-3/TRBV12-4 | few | CASSQIKDHGYTF | TGTGCCAGCAGTCAAATAAAAGACCATGGCTACACCTTC
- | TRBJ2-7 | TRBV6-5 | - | CASSYGEGTEQYF | TGTGCCAGCAGTTACGGTGAGGGAACCGAGCAGTACTTC
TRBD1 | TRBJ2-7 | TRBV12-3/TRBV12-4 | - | CASSLIGQGAEQYF | TGTGCCAGCAGTTTAATCGGACAGGGGGCCGAGCAGTACTTC
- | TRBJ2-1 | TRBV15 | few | CATSIRAGEQFF | TGTGCCACCAGCATCAGAGCTGGTGAGCAGTTCTTC
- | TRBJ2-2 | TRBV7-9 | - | CASSSMRRRNTGELFF | TGTGCCAGCAGTTCCATGAGAAGGAGGAACACCGGGGAGCTGTTTTTT
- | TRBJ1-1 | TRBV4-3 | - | CASSYRVSNTEAFF | TGCGCCAGCAGTTACAGGGTCTCGAACACTGAAGCTTTCTTT
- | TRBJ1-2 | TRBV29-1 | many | CSVEGGYGYTF | TGCAGCGTTGAAGGGGGCTATGGCTACACCTTC
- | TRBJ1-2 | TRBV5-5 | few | CASSFGGEYGYTF | TGTGCCAGCAGCTTCGGGGGAGAATATGGCTACACCTTC
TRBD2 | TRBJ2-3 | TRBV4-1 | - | CASSPRLAGITDTQYF | TGCGCCAGCAGCCCTCGACTAGCGGGGATCACAGATACGCAGTATTTT
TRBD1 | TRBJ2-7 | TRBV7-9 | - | CASTPTGGIYNEQYF | TGTGCCAGCACGCCGACAGGGGGCATTTACAATGAGCAGTACTTC
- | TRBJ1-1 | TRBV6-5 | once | CASTKGQAYTEAFF | TGTGCCAGCACCAAAGGGCAGGCGTACACTGAAGCTTTCTTT
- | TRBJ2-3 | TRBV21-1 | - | CASSKEWLVADTQYF | TGTGCCAGCAGTAAAGAGTGGCTCGTCGCAGATACGCAGTATTTT
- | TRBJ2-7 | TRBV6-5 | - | CASRSMAEAYEQYF | TGTGCCAGCAGGAGCATGGCAGAAGCCTACGAGCAGTACTTC
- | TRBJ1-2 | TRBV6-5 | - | CASKFGDYGCTF | TGTGCCAGCAAGTTCGGGGACTATGGCTGCACCTTC
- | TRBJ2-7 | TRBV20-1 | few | CSARDGGVSQQYF | TGCAGTGCTAGAGATGGAGGGGTGTCCCAGCAGTACTTC
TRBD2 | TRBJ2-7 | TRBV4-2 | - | CASSDLAGSYEQYF | TGTGCCAGCAGCGATCTAGCGGGCTCCTACGAGCAGTACTTC
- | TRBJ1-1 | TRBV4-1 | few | CASSQELGLNTEAFF | TGCGCCAGCAGCCAAGAGTTAGGGTTGAACACTGAAGCTTTCTTT
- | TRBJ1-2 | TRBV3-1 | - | CASSQALTAYGYTF | TGTGCCAGCAGCCAAGCATTAACAGCCTATGGCTACACCTTC
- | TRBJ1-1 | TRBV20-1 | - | CSALPGIQGEAFF | TGCAGTGCTCTACCCGGGATACAGGGTGAGGCTTTCTTT
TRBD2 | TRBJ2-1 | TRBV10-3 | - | CASGLAPTYNEQFF | TGTGCCTCAGGACTAGCGCCAACCTACAATGAGCAGTTCTTC
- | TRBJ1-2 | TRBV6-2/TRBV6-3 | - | CASSYVGVRGYTF | TGTGCCAGCAGTTACGTTGGGGTGAGGGGCTACACCTTC
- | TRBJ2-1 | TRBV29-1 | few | CSVVYTYNEQFF | TGCAGCGTTGTCTATACCTACAATGAGCAGTTCTTC
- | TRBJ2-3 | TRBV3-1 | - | CASSQWGPEADTQYF | TGTGCCAGCAGCCAGTGGGGCCCTGAAGCAGATACGCAGTATTTT
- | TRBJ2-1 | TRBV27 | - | CASSALRGLDNEQFF | TGTGCCAGCAGTGCTCTCCGGGGGCTGGACAATGAGCAGTTCTTC
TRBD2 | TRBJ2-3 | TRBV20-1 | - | CSATSVASGSTDTQYF | TGCAGTGCTACCAGTGTGGCTAGCGGGAGTACAGATACGCAGTATTTT
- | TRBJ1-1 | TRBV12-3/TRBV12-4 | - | CASSLADTEAFF | TGTGCCAGCAGTTTAGCGGACACTGAAGCTTTCTTT